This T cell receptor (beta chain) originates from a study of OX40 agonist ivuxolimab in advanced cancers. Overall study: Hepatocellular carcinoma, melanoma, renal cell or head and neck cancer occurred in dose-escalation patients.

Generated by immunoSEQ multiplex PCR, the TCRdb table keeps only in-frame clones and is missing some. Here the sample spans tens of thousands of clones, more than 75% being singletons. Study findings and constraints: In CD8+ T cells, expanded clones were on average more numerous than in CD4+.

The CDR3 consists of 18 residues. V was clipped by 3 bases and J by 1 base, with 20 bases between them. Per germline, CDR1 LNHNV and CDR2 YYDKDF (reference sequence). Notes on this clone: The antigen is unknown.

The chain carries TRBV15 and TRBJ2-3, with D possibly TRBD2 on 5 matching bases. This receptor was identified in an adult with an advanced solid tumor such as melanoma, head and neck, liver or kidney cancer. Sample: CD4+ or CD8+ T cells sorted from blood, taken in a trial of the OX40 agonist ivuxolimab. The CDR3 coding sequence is TGTGCCACCAGCAGGGAACTGTGGGCGGGTGAAGGCACAGATACGCAGTATTTT. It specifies CATSRELWAGEGTDTQYF.